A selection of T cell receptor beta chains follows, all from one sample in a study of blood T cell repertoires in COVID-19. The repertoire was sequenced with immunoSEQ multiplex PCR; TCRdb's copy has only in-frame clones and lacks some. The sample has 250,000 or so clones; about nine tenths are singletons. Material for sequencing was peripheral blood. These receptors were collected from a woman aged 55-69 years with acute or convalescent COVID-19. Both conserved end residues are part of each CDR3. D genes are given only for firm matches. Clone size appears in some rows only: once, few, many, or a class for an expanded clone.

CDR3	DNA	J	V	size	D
CASSPDQGSNYGYTF	TGTGCCAGCTCACCAGATCAGGGTTCGAACTATGGCTACACCTTC	TRBJ1-2	TRBV18	NA	NA
CASGLTSGQETQYF	TGTGCTAGTGGACTAACTAGCGGCCAAGAGACCCAGTACTTC	TRBJ2-5	TRBV12-5	NA	TRBD2
CASGGAGRDQPQHF	TGTGCCAGCGGAGGGGCGGGCCGGGATCAGCCCCAGCATTTT	TRBJ1-5	TRBV19	NA	NA
CASSPYRNQPQHF	TGTGCCAGCAGCCCCTACAGAAATCAGCCCCAGCATTTT	TRBJ1-5	TRBV11-3	once	NA
CASSALASGGTDTQYF	TGTGCCAGCAGTGCCTTGGCTAGCGGGGGCACAGATACGCAGTATTTT	TRBJ2-3	TRBV6-1	NA	TRBD2
CASSQLTVNYGYTF	TGTGCCAGCAGCCAATTGACTGTTAACTATGGCTACACCTTC	TRBJ1-2	TRBV3-1/TRBV3-2	NA	NA
CASQTRQPQHF	TGTGCCAGCCAGACTCGACAGCCCCAGCATTTT	TRBJ1-5	TRBV21-1	NA	NA
CASSGTSGVSYEQYF	TGTGCCAGTAGTGGGACTAGCGGGGTGTCTTACGAGCAGTACTTC	TRBJ2-7	TRBV19	NA	TRBD2
CASSYSETGASGKLFF	TGTGCCAGCAGTTACTCGGAGACAGGGGCCTCTGGTAAACTGTTTTTT	TRBJ1-4	TRBV6-5	NA	TRBD1
CASSEVRGQHYGYTF	TGTGCCAGCAGTGAAGTCCGGGGACAGCACTATGGCTACACCTTC	TRBJ1-2	TRBV25-1	NA	TRBD1
CASSPDDRANYGYTF	TGTGCCAGCAGTCCGGATGACAGGGCTAACTATGGCTACACCTTC	TRBJ1-2	TRBV28	NA	TRBD1
CASSSRDNSYGYTF	TGTGCCAGCAGCTCCCGGGACAACAGCTATGGCTACACCTTC	TRBJ1-2	TRBV5-4	NA	NA
CASSYDKISRDRYTDTQYF	TGTGCCAGCAGCTATGATAAAATCTCTCGGGACAGGTACACAGATACGCAGTATTTT	TRBJ2-3	TRBV6-6	once	TRBD1
CASLAGNYGYTF	TGTGCCAGCTTAGCAGGGAACTATGGCTACACCTTC	TRBJ1-2	TRBV6-5	NA	NA
CASSSLQETQYF	TGTGCCAGCAGTTCCCTCCAAGAGACCCAGTACTTC	TRBJ2-5	TRBV6-5	NA	NA
CASTLGQGQEKLFF	TGTGCCAGCACCCTAGGACAGGGGCAAGAAAAACTGTTTTTT	TRBJ1-4	TRBV7-9	NA	TRBD1
CASAGLDYNEQFF	TGTGCCAGTGCCGGACTCGACTACAATGAGCAGTTCTTC	TRBJ2-1	TRBV14	NA	NA
CSGQGTEAFF	TGCAGTGGACAGGGAACTGAAGCTTTCTTT	TRBJ1-1	TRBV20-1	NA	TRBD1
CASSQAQGSGVTEAFF	TGTGCCAGCAGCCAAGCTCAGGGAAGTGGGGTCACTGAAGCTTTCTTT	TRBJ1-1	TRBV3-1/TRBV3-2	NA	NA
CASSALEAGLAGEQFF	TGTGCCAGCAGCGCCCTCGAGGCCGGGTTGGCGGGTGAGCAGTTCTTC	TRBJ2-1	TRBV9	NA	NA
CASSQGPGGPGSYEQYF	TGCGCCAGCAGCCAAGGTCCGGGGGGACCTGGTTCCTACGAGCAGTACTTC	TRBJ2-7	TRBV4-3	NA	TRBD2
CASSAGGASDTQYF	TGTGCCAGCAGCGCTGGGGGGGCCAGCGATACGCAGTATTTT	TRBJ2-3	TRBV5-4	NA	NA
CASSASRGSSYEQYF	TGTGCCAGCAGCGCCTCACGGGGGTCAAGTTACGAGCAGTACTTC	TRBJ2-7	TRBV7-2	NA	NA
CASRPDRATFTEAFF	TGTGCCAGCAGGCCAGACAGGGCAACCTTTACTGAAGCTTTCTTT	TRBJ1-1	TRBV7-8	few	TRBD1
CAISEGQGRNTIYF	TGTGCCATCAGTGAGGGGCAGGGGCGAAACACCATATATTTT	TRBJ1-3	TRBV10-3	NA	NA
CASSPTGGESHTF	TGTGCCAGCAGCCCAACAGGGGGCGAAAGTCACACCTTC	TRBJ1-2	TRBV7-9	NA	TRBD1
CAWSGRGRTDTQYF	TGTGCCTGGAGTGGCAGGGGGCGGACAGATACGCAGTATTTT	TRBJ2-3	TRBV30	once	TRBD1
CASSLGQGSAQPQHF	TGTGCCAGCAGCCTGGGACAGGGGTCTGCTCAGCCCCAGCATTTT	TRBJ1-5	TRBV5-6	NA	TRBD1
CASSLQLAYGYTF	TGTGCCAGTAGTCTGCAGTTAGCCTATGGCTACACCTTC	TRBJ1-2	TRBV19	NA	NA
CASSLDARVPSGNTIYF	TGTGCCAGCAGCTTAGACGCGCGGGTACCCTCTGGAAACACCATATATTTT	TRBJ1-3	TRBV11-2	NA	NA
CASSRQGTTNEKLFF	TGTGCCAGCAGCCGACAGGGAACAACTAATGAAAAACTGTTTTTT	TRBJ1-4	TRBV7-9	NA	TRBD1
CSASLLVGLAGLNEQFF	TGCAGTGCTAGTCTTTTGGTAGGACTAGCGGGTTTGAATGAGCAGTTCTTC	TRBJ2-1	TRBV20-1	NA	TRBD2
CASSIEAGQPQHF	TGTGCCAGTAGTATAGAGGCGGGGCAGCCCCAGCATTTT	TRBJ1-5	TRBV19	few	NA
CASSRDQGGYNEQFF	TGCGCCAGCAGTCGAGACCAGGGTGGGTACAATGAGCAGTTCTTC	TRBJ2-1	TRBV4-1	NA	NA
CATSKGQATNYGYTF	TGTGCCACCAGCAAGGGACAGGCGACTAACTATGGCTACACCTTC	TRBJ1-2	TRBV15	NA	TRBD1
CASSQGSRGTYEQYF	TGCGCCAGCAGCCAAGGAAGCCGGGGGACCTACGAGCAGTACTTC	TRBJ2-7	TRBV4-1	NA	NA
CASSRGQGSYNEQFF	TGTGCCAGCAGCCGGGGACAGGGGAGTTACAATGAGCAGTTCTTC	TRBJ2-1	TRBV7-6	NA	TRBD1
CASSLDSVRALPNTGELFF	TGCGCCAGCAGCTTGGATTCAGTCAGGGCCCTTCCGAACACCGGGGAGCTGTTTTTT	TRBJ2-2	TRBV5-1	NA	NA
CASSLVFTGENNQPQHF	TGTGCCAGCAGCTTAGTCTTCACTGGGGAGAACAATCAGCCCCAGCATTTT	TRBJ1-5	TRBV7-2	NA	NA
CASSLDRSNYGYTF	TGTGCCAGCAGCTTAGATCGGTCAAACTATGGCTACACCTTC	TRBJ1-2	TRBV11-2	NA	NA
CSARQGEKLFF	TGCAGTGCTAGGCAGGGTGAAAAACTGTTTTTT	TRBJ1-4	TRBV20-1	once	NA
CAGNRGQETQYF	TGTGCCGGGAATCGGGGACAAGAGACCCAGTACTTC	TRBJ2-5	TRBV30	NA	NA
CASIRGSGNTEAFF	TGCGCCAGCATACGGGGGAGCGGGAACACTGAAGCTTTCTTT	TRBJ1-1	TRBV10-2	NA	NA
CAIKLTVNSPLHF	TGTGCCATCAAATTGACAGTCAATTCACCCCTCCACTTT	TRBJ1-6	TRBV10-3	once	NA
CASSFTGSGNTIYF	TGTGCCAGCAGTTTCACGGGATCTGGAAACACCATATATTTT	TRBJ1-3	TRBV6-5	NA	NA
CASSRWTGPIGNEQFF	TGTGCCAGCAGCCGTTGGACAGGGCCGATTGGCAATGAGCAGTTCTTC	TRBJ2-1	TRBV5-5	once	TRBD1
CASSYVQTDTQYF	TGTGCCAGCAGCTACGTCCAGACAGATACGCAGTATTTT	TRBJ2-3	TRBV5-5	once	NA
CAWGTGGYQPQHF	TGTGCCTGGGGGACAGGGGGGTATCAGCCCCAGCATTTT	TRBJ1-5	TRBV30	NA	TRBD1
CARSLREQNYGYTF	TGTGCCAGGAGTCTCCGGGAACAGAACTATGGCTACACCTTC	TRBJ1-2	TRBV19	NA	NA